A single sample gave rise to the 20 T cell receptor beta chains below, sequenced in a study of shared clonotypes between healthy human individuals. Naive CD8 cells, CD45RO-negative and positively selected for CCR7, excluded terminally differentiated effector memory CD45RA+ cells. TCRdb's copy holds only in-frame clones and misses some; the assay was immunoSEQ multiplex PCR. The sample holds about 800,000 clones; 96% are singletons and the top ten take about 0.21%. The material sequenced was naive CD8+ T cells sorted from blood. The receptors shown here come from a man aged 25 to 45 in good health.

The chain combines TRBV2 with TRBJ2-7, with D perhaps matching TRBD1 or TRBD2 (5 bases each). Germline-derived CDR1 and CDR2 are SNHLY and FYNNEI. This CDR3 is 15 amino acids long. V was trimmed by 7 bases and J by 4 bases, leaving 20 bases between them. For the CDR3, the DNA is TGTGCCAGCATTGACCGAGGGGCAGTAGGGTACGAGCAGTACTTC. Its translation: CASIDRGAVGYEQYF.

The rearrangement links TRBV30 to TRBJ2-7; D perhaps matches TRBD2 (6 bases). The CDR3 length is 15 residues. Trimming left V 3 bases short and J 6 bases short, with 21 bases between. The germline V gene encodes CDR1 GTSNPN and CDR2 SVGIG (reference sequence). CDR3 bases: TGTGCCTGGAGCCCAGGGAGGTCTGTGTATTCCGAGCAGTACTTC. Translation gives CAWSPGRSVYSEQYF. Complete variable domain (other parts from reference TRBV30 and TRBJ2-7): SQTIHQWPATLVQPVGSPLSLECTVEGTSNPNLYWYRQAAGRGLQLLFYSVGIGQISSEVPQNLSASRPQDRQFILSSKKLLLSDSGFYLCAWSPGRSVYSEQYFGPGTRLTVT.

In its sample, this clone was seen once. The chain combines TRBV29-1 with TRBJ1-1, with D unresolved. The CDR3 length is 13 residues. Germline V gene data show CDR1 as SQVTM and CDR2 as ANQGSEA. Trimming shortened V by 2 bases and J by 4 bases, and 11 bases separated the two germline ends. The CDR3 region is CSVEKVLSTEAFF. The CDR3 DNA is TGCAGCGTTGAAAAGGTGCTGAGCACTGAAGCTTTCTTT.

V and J are TRBV30 and TRBJ2-7, with TRBD2 matching 8 bases. Germline assignment: CDR1 GTSNPN and CDR2 SVGIG (reference sequence). After removal of 2 bases from V and 6 bases from J, the junction contained 6 bases not matched to a gene. The CDR3 consists of 13 residues. The CDR3 DNA reads as TGTGCCTGGAGTCATGGACTAGCTAGCGAGCAGTACTTC. This encodes CAWSHGLASEQYF.

The genes are TRBV5-5 and TRBJ1-4; no definite D call. Trimming pared 6 bases from V and 8 bases from J, leaving 14 bases between. Germline CDR1 is SGHKS and CDR2 is YYEKEE (reference sequence). The CDR3 length is 13 residues. CDR3 amino acids: CASKKDRQEKLFF. CDR3 coding DNA: TGTGCCAGCAAAAAGGACCGGCAGGAAAAACTGTTTTTT.

The V and J genes are TRBV7-9 and TRBJ1-4, with D possibly being TRBD1 (5 bases). V lost 4 bases and J 4 bases, leaving 10 bases between the germline ends. Germline V CDR1 and CDR2: SEHNR, FQNEAQ (reference sequence). This CDR3 contains 14 residues. The CDR3 protein is CASSWPGGNEKLFF. The CDR3 nucleotides are TGTGCCAGCAGCTGGCCCGGGGGTAATGAAAAACTGTTTTTT.

V gene TRBV6-1 combines with J gene TRBJ2-3; D may be TRBD2 (7 bases). The germline CDR1 and CDR2 sequences are MNHNS and SASEGT. The CDR3 covers 13 residues. V dropped 11 bases and J dropped 3 bases, with 15 bases sitting between them. The CDR3 region is CAEGEGGTDTQYF. The CDR3 DNA reads as TGTGCCGAGGGGGAGGGGGGGACAGATACGCAGTATTTT.

J is TRBJ1-2 and V is TRBV5-5, with D maybe TRBD1 (5 bases). The CDR3 sequence is 15 residues long. In germline, CDR1 is SGHKS, CDR2 YYEKEE (reference sequence). V was cut by 4 bases and J by 7 bases, with 20 bases left in between. CDR3 residues: CASSPPGRDRVGYTF. The CDR3 DNA follows: TGTGCCAGCAGCCCGCCCGGCAGGGATCGAGTTGGCTACACCTTC.

The rearrangement joins TRBV5-1 to TRBJ2-3, with D possibly called TRBD1 or TRBD2 (5 bases each). Germline lookup yields CDR1 SGHRS and CDR2 YFSETQ. This CDR3 is built from 12 residues. With 3 bases removed from V and 6 bases from J, the gap between germline ends came to 8 bases. CDR3 sequence reads: CASSYGADTQYF. The CDR3 coding sequence is TGCGCCAGCAGCTACGGGGCGGATACGCAGTATTTT.

This chain connects TRBV7-9 to TRBJ1-1, with D perhaps TRBD1 (5 bases). The CDR3 length is 13 residues. V shed 5 bases and J shed 5 bases, with 12 bases lying between them. CDR1 SEHNR and CDR2 FQNEAQ come from the germline V gene (reference sequence). Here the CDR3 DNA reads TGTGCCAGCAGCCCCTTTGGGGCGACTGAAGCTTTCTTT. Protein sequence: CASSPFGATEAFF.

V gene TRBV2 combines with J gene TRBJ2-1, with TRBD1 identical over 10 bases. CDR3 size: 14 residues. V lost 5 bases, J lost 10 bases, and 8 bases stayed unmatched. Germline V gene sequence: CDR1 SNHLY, CDR2 FYNNEI. DNA for the CDR3: TGTGCCAGCAGTTTTGGACAGGGGGATTCCGAGCAGTTCTTC. Its protein is CASSFGQGDSEQFF.

The chain employs TRBV27 and TRBJ2-3; D is undetermined. Between the trimmed V and J ends, which lost 0 bases and 0 bases, there was a span of 13 bases. The CDR3 has 17 amino acids. Germline lookup yields CDR1 MNHEY and CDR2 SMNVEV (reference sequence). CDR3: CASSLSVRSSSTDTQYF. The CDR3 region has the DNA TGTGCCAGCAGTTTATCGGTCAGGAGTTCTAGCACAGATACGCAGTATTTT.

The chain carries TRBV21-1 and TRBJ1-2. TRBV21-1 is designated a pseudogene. This CDR3 region has 16 residues. The CDR3 region has the DNA TGTGCCAGCACCCACTCTACTCCCGGGGGCGGAGGGGGCTACACCTTC. Its translation is CASTHSTPGGGGGYTF.

As for this clone: The sample contains more than one DNA sequence encoding this CDR3. The chain joins TRBV27 to TRBJ2-5; D unresolved. The V and J ends lost 0 bases and 4 bases respectively, with 3 bases between them. Germline CDR1 MNHEY, CDR2 SMNVEV (reference sequence). The CDR3 spans 12 residues. CDR3 sequence: CASSLSGETQYF. The CDR3 DNA is TGTGCCAGCAGTTTATCTGGAGAGACCCAGTACTTC.

The chain uses TRBV7-9 and TRBJ2-3, with 11 bases fitting TRBD2. Germline V gene data show CDR1 as SEHNR and CDR2 as FQNEAQ (reference sequence). This CDR3 region has 17 residues. Trimming at V came to 5 bases and at J to 0 bases, leaving 7 bases not matched to a gene. The CDR3 is CASSGPGLAASTDTQYF. The DNA of the CDR3 is TGTGCCAGCAGCGGACCGGGACTAGCGGCTAGCACAGATACGCAGTATTTT.

The chain joins TRBV28 to TRBJ2-7, with 10 bases fitting TRBD1. This CDR3 contains 17 residues. Germline lookup yields CDR1 MDHEN and CDR2 SYDVKM. V was pared by 2 bases and J by 4 bases, with 11 bases of the junction left unmatched. The CDR3 nucleotides read TGTGCCAGCAGTTTACCCTCCTCTGGGACAGGGGTATACGAGCAGTACTTC. The encoded protein is CASSLPSSGTGVYEQYF.

The rearrangement links TRBV5-1 to TRBJ2-3; 12 bases fit TRBD2. The CDR3 covers 18 residues. The V segment lost 3 bases and the J segment 3 bases; nucleotides outside the gene matches: 11. The germline V gene has CDR1 SGHRS and CDR2 YFSETQ. CDR3 nucleotide sequence: TGCGCCAGCAGCTACCCATCAGGCACTAGCGGGAGGACAGATACGCAGTATTTT. Translated, it gives CASSYPSGTSGRTDTQYF. The full variable domain, completed using reference TRBV5-1 and TRBJ2-3, is KAGVTQTPRYLIKTRGQQVTLSCSPISGHRSVSWYQQTPGQGLQFLFEYFSETQRNKGNFPGRFSGRQFSNSRSEMNVSTLELGDSALYLCASSYPSGTSGRTDTQYFGPGTRLTVL.

The chain joins TRBV27 to TRBJ1-2; the D gene is possibly TRBD1 (5 bases). There are 14 residues in the CDR3. From germline, CDR1 is MNHEY and CDR2 SMNVEV (reference sequence). Trimming pared 5 bases from V and 4 bases from J, leaving 14 bases between. The CDR3 sequence is CASSPTSGVYGYTF. CDR3 DNA sequence: TGTGCCAGCAGTCCAACTTCGGGGGTCTATGGCTACACCTTC.

The chain carries TRBV11-3 and TRBJ2-2; D not resolved. The length of the CDR3 is 12 residues. Germline CDR1 reads SGHNT; CDR2 reads YENEEA. V lost 5 bases, J lost 3 bases, and 4 bases lay in between. The CDR3 region has the DNA TGTGCCAGCAGCCCCCACACCGGGGAGCTGTTTTTT. This gives the protein CASSPHTGELFF.

This sequence joins TRBV27 and TRBJ2-3, with 12 positions matching TRBD2. Trimming removed 5 bases from V and 11 bases from J; junction bases left unmatched: 8. The CDR3 is 14 amino acids. CDR1 MNHEY and CDR2 SMNVEV come from the germline V gene (reference sequence). The DNA of the CDR3 is TGTGCCAGCAGTCCGGGGACTAGCGGGCGGGGGCAGTATTTT. It is translated as CASSPGTSGRGQYF.